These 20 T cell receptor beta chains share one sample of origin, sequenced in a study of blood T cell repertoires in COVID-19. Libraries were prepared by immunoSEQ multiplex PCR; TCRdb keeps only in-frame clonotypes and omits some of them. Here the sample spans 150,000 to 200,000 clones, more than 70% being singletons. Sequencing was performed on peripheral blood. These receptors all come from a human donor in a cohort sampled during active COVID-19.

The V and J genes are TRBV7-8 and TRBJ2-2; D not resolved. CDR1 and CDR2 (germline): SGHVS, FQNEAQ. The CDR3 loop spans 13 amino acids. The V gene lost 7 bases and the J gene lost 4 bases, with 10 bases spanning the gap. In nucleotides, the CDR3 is TGTGCCAGCACCATCCAAATCACCGGGGAGCTGTTTTTT. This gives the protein CASTIQITGELFF.

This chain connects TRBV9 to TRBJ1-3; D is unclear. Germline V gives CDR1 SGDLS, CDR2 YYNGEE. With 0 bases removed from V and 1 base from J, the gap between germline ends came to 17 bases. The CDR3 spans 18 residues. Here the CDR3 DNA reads TGTGCCAGCAGCGTAGACGGGGATGGCAGAATGTCTGGAAACACCATATATTTT. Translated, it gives CASSVDGDGRMSGNTIYF.

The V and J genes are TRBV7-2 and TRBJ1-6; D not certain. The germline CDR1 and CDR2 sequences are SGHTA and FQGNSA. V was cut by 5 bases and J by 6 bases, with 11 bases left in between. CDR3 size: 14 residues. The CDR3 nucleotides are TGTGCCAGCAGCCCCAGGTTGGGTAATTCACCCCTCCACTTT. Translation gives CASSPRLGNSPLHF.

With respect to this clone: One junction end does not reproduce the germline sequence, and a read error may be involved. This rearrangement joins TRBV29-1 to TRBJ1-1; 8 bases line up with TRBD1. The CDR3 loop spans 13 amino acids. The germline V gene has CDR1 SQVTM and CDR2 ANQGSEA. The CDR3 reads CSVEGQGYREAFF. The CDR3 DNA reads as TGCAGCGTGGAAGGACAGGGATATCGAGAAGCTTTCTTT.

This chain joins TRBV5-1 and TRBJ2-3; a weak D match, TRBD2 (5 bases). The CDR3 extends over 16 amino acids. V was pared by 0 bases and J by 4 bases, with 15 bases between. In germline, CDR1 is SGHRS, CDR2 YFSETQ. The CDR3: CASSLEGRGSADTQYF. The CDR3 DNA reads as TGCGCCAGCAGCTTGGAAGGTAGAGGGTCGGCAGATACGCAGTATTTT.

CDR3 DNA sequence: TGTGCCAGCAGCCCGACTAGCGGGGTGTCAGATACGCAGTATTTT. It yields the protein CASSPTSGVSDTQYF. V usage is TRBV7-2 and J usage is TRBJ2-3; 11 nucleotides agree with TRBD2. J was trimmed by 4 bases and V by 5 bases; bases with no gene match: 5. The length of the CDR3 is 15 residues. The germline CDR1 and CDR2 sequences are SGHTA and FQGNSA.

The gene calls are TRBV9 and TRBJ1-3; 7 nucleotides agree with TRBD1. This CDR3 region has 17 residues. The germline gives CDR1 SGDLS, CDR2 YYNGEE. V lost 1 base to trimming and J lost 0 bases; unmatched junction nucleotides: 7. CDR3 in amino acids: CASSVRDSRNSGNTIYF. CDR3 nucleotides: TGTGCCAGCAGCGTAAGGGACAGCCGAAACTCTGGAAACACCATATATTTT.

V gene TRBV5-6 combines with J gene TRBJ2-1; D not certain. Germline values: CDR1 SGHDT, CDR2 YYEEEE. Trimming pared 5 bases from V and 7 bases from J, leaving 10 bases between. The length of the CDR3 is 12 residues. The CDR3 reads CASSFGWNEQFF. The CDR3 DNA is TGTGCCAGCAGTTTCGGTTGGAATGAGCAGTTCTTC. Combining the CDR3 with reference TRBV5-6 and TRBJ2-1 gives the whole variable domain DAGVTQSPTHLIKTRGQQVTLRCSPKSGHDTVSWYQQALGQGPQFIFQYYEEEERQRGNFPDRFSGHQFPNYSSELNVNALLLGDSALYLCASSFGWNEQFFGPGTRLTVL.

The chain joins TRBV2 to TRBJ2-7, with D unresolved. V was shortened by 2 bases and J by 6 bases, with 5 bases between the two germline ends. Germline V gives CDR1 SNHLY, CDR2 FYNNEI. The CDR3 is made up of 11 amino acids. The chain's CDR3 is CASSEYSEQYF. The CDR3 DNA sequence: TGTGCCAGCAGTGAATACAGCGAGCAGTACTTC.

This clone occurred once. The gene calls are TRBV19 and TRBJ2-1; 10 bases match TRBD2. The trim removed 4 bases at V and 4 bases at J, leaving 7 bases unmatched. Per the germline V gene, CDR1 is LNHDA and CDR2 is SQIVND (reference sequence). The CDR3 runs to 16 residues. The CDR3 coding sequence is TGTGCCAGTAGTAAATTGGCTAGCGGGGGTTACAATGAGCAGTTCTTC. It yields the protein CASSKLASGGYNEQFF.

The CDR3: CASSSTSGVYEQYF. CDR3 coding DNA: TGTGCCAGCAGTTCTACTAGCGGGGTCTACGAGCAGTACTTC. V is TRBV27 and J is TRBJ2-7; 10 positions match TRBD2. CDR3 length: 14 amino acids. V gave up 4 bases and J gave up 3 bases; unmatched junction bases: 3. CDR1 and CDR2 from the germline V gene are MNHEY and SMNVEV (reference sequence).

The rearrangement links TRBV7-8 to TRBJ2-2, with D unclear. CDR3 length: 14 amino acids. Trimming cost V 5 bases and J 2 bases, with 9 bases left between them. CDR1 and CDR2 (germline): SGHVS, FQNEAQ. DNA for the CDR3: TGTGCCAGCAGCCCGACTGAAAACACCGGGGAGCTGTTTTTT. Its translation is CASSPTENTGELFF.

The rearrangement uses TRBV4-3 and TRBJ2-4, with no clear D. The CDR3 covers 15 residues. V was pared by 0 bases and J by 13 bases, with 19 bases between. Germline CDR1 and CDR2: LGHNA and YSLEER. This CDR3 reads CASSQEAVNIAHQYF. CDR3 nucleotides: TGCGCCAGCAGCCAAGAGGCAGTAAACATTGCCCACCAGTACTTC.

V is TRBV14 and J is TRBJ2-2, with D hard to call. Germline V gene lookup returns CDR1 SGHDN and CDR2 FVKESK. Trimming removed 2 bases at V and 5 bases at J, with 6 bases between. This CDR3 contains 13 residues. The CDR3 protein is CASSQRDTGELFF. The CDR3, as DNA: TGTGCCAGCAGCCAACGAGATACCGGGGAGCTGTTTTTT.

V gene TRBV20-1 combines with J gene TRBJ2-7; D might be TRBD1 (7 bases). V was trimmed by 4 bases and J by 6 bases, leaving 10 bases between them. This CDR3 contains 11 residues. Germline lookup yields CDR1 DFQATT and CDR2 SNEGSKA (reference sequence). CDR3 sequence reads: CSATGGGEQYF. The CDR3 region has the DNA TGCAGTGCTACAGGGGGAGGCGAGCAGTACTTC.

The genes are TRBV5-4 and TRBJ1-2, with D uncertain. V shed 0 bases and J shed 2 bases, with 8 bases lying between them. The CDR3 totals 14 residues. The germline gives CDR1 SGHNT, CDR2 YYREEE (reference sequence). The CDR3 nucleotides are TGTGCCAGCAGCTTGGACACCATCAACTATGGCTACACCTTC. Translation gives CASSLDTINYGYTF.

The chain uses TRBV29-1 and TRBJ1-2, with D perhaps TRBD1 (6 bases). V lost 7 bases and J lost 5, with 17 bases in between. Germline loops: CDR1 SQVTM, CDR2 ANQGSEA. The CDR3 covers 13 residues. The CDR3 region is CSGGQGLGYGYTF. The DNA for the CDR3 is TGCAGCGGGGGGCAGGGGCTAGGGTATGGCTACACCTTC.

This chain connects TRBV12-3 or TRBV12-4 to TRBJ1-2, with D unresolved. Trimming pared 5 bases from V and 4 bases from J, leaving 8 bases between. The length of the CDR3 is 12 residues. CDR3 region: CASSQVGYGYTF. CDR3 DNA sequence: TGTGCCAGCAGTCAGGTGGGCTATGGCTACACCTTC.

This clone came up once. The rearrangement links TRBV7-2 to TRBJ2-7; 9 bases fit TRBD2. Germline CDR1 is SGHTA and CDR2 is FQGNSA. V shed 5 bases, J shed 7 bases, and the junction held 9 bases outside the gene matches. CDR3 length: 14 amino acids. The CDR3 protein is CASSPAGGLGEQYF. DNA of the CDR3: TGTGCCAGCAGCCCGGCGGGGGGGCTGGGAGAGCAGTACTTC.

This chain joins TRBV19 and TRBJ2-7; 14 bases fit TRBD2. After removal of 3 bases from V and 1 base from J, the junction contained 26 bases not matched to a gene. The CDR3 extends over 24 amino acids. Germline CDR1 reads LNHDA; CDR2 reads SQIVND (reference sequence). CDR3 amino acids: CASSMRPTGGWGLAGDRGSYEQYF. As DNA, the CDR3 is TGTGCCAGTAGTATGAGGCCGACAGGGGGCTGGGGACTAGCGGGAGACCGAGGGTCCTACGAGCAGTACTTC.